The 21 T cell receptor beta chains reported below all come from one sample, sequenced in a study of identical twins. TCRdb itself ran the 5' RACE reads through MiXCR, one entry per CDR3 protein. Of hundreds of thousands of distinct CDR3 sequences listed, 12% are singletons. This sample also belongs to another study, concerning yellow fever vaccine responses in identical twins.

Sequencing input: CD8+ T cells sorted from blood. The source of these receptors is a woman aged 18 to 35 in good health.

This clonotype came up a few times. CDR3 sequence (DNA): TGTGCCAGCAGCCCTCCGGGACTAGGGGTAGCAGATACGCAGTATTTT. Translation gives CASSPPGLGVADTQYF. The gene calls are TRBV7-9 and TRBJ2-3; 8 nucleotides match TRBD2. This CDR3 is built from 16 residues. Germline CDR1 and CDR2: SEHNR and FQNEAQ (reference sequence). V lost 5 bases, J lost 4 bases, and 11 bases stayed unmatched.

This clonotype was recorded a few times. The chain links TRBV5-5 to TRBJ2-3; TRBD1 or TRBD2 may be the D gene (5 bases each). The CDR3 has 17 residues. Germline V CDR1 and CDR2: SGHKS, YYEKEE (reference sequence). With 3 bases removed from V and 4 bases from J, the gap between germline ends came to 21 bases. The CDR3 DNA sequence: TGTGCCAGCAGCTCTTTTCCGGGACCTCACCGACCAGATACGCAGTATTTT. Protein: CASSSFPGPHRPDTQYF.

V and J are TRBV5-6 and TRBJ2-7; tentative D call: TRBD1 (6 bases). CDR3 length: 14 residues. Per germline, CDR1 SGHDT and CDR2 YYEEEE. The V end was cut by 4 bases, the J end by 0 bases, with 11 bases between. The CDR3 DNA reads TGTGCCAGCAGCCTGGGACAAAGCTCCTACGAGCAGTACGTC. This codes for CASSLGQSSYEQYV.

The chain joins TRBV13 to TRBJ2-3; TRBD1 aligns across 8 bases. Germline V gives CDR1 PRHDT, CDR2 FYEKMQ (reference sequence). The CDR3 has 16 amino acids. The V and J ends lost 5 bases and 1 base, in that order; junction bases with no gene match: 8. CDR3 in amino acids: CASSQPDRVRTDTQYF. The CDR3 DNA follows: TGTGCCAGCAGCCAACCGGACAGGGTACGCACAGATACGCAGTATTTT.

This clonotype was seen a handful of times. The chain links TRBV7-9 to TRBJ2-7; D gene uncertain. Trimming removed 2 bases at V and 4 bases at J, with 9 bases between. CDR3 length: 13 amino acids. CDR1 and CDR2 from the germline V gene are SEHNR and FQNEAQ (reference sequence). The CDR3 sequence is CASSLLGQYEQYF. The DNA for the CDR3 is TGTGCCAGCAGCTTATTAGGTCAGTACGAGCAGTACTTC.

This chain joins TRBV7-9 and TRBJ2-5; D is perhaps TRBD2 (5 bases). The CDR3 is 15 residues long. In germline, CDR1 is SEHNR, CDR2 FQNEAQ (reference sequence). Trimming shortened V by 3 bases and J by 5 bases, and 16 bases separated the two germline ends. The chain's CDR3 is CASSFMDSQQETQYF. The CDR3 coding sequence is TGTGCCAGCAGCTTTATGGACTCTCAGCAGGAGACCCAGTACTTC.

Only a few counts were recorded for this clonotype. This sequence joins TRBV10-1 and TRBJ2-7, with D tentatively TRBD1 or TRBD2 (5 bases each). Germline V gene sequence: CDR1 WNHNN, CDR2 SYGVQD (reference sequence). With 0 bases removed from V and 3 bases from J, the gap between germline ends came to 6 bases. CDR3 size: 13 residues. The CDR3 bases are TGCGCCAGCAGTGAGTCTGGGGGCTACGAGCAGTACTTC. It encodes CASSESGGYEQYF.

The chain links TRBV7-6 to TRBJ1-3; no reliable D call. CDR3 size: 15 residues. Trimming took off 3 bases at V and 0 bases at J, with 9 bases between the two ends. The germline CDR1 and CDR2 sequences are SGHVS and FNYEAQ. The CDR3: CASSFPYSSGNTIYF. The CDR3 coding sequence is TGTGCCAGCAGCTTCCCTTACAGCTCTGGAAACACCATATATTTT.

The CDR3 DNA reads as TGTGCCAGCAGCCCCGGACTAGCTGGTTCGAGGACCGGGGAGCTGTTTTTT. Residues: CASSPGLAGSRTGELFF. This chain links TRBV7-9 with TRBJ2-2, with 8 bases matching TRBD2. This CDR3 region has 17 residues. Per germline, CDR1 SEHNR and CDR2 FQNEAQ (reference sequence). V was clipped by 5 bases and J by 5 bases; unmatched bases: 13. Based on the CDR3 plus reference TRBV7-9 and TRBJ2-2, the full variable domain is DTGVSQNPRHKITKRGQNVTFRCDPISEHNRLYWYRQTLGQGPEFLTYFQNEAQLEKSRLLSDRFSAERPKGSFSTLEIQRTEQGDSAMYLCASSPGLAGSRTGELFFGEGSRLTVL.

The chain links TRBV9 to TRBJ2-1; D might be TRBD2 (6 bases). Trimming shortened V by 3 bases and J by 2 bases, and 15 bases separated the two germline ends. The V gene's germline CDR1 is SGDLS and CDR2 YYNGEE. This CDR3 has 16 amino acids. In DNA form, the CDR3 reads TGTGCCAGCAGCGGCGTGGGGGGAGTCACCTACAATGAGCAGTTCTTC. Its protein product is CASSGVGGVTYNEQFF.

The CDR3 bases are TGTGCCACCACCCGAGACAGATCGGATGAGCAGTTCTTC. It is translated as CATTRDRSDEQFF. The chain carries TRBV15 and TRBJ2-1, with a tentative D call TRBD1 (5 bases). The V end was cut by 7 bases, the J end by 8 bases, with 15 bases between. The CDR3 consists of 13 residues. Germline V gene lookup returns CDR1 LNHNV and CDR2 YYDKDF (reference sequence).

J is TRBJ2-1 and V is TRBV6-7, with 8 bases matching TRBD2. TRBV6-7 is an ORF, and what it does is uncertain. The V gene end was trimmed by 0 bases and the J gene end by 5 bases; junction bases not matched to a gene: 6. The CDR3 consists of 16 residues. The CDR3 coding sequence is TGTGCCAGCAGTTACTCGAAAACTAGCGGAGACAATGAGCAGTTCTTC. This codes for CASSYSKTSGDNEQFF.

This clonotype was observed many times. This rearrangement joins TRBV27 to TRBJ2-7; D unresolved. Between the trimmed V and J ends, which lost 6 bases and 2 bases, there was a span of 11 bases. The CDR3 contains 13 residues. The germline gives CDR1 MNHEY, CDR2 SMNVEV (reference sequence). CDR3 bases: TGTGCCAGCAGCTTGGGTCCTACCTACGAGCAGTACGTC. It is translated as CASSLGPTYEQYV.

This clonotype turned up a few times. The rearrangement uses TRBV27 and TRBJ2-3; D is unresolved. This CDR3 has 15 amino acids. Germline V CDR1 and CDR2: MNHEY, SMNVEV (reference sequence). Trimming took off 3 bases at V and 2 bases at J, with 12 bases between the two ends. The CDR3 loop is CASSLAAWATDTQYF. The CDR3 DNA follows: TGTGCCAGCAGTTTGGCGGCTTGGGCCACAGATACGCAGTATTTT.

This clonotype showed up many times. The chain links TRBV6-4 to TRBJ2-1, with 8 bases lining up with TRBD2. This CDR3 spans 15 amino acids. V trimming: 2 bases; J trimming: 5 bases; junction bases outside the gene matches: 5. Germline V gives CDR1 MRHNA, CDR2 SNTAGT. The CDR3: CASSDIAGGNNEQFF. The CDR3 DNA follows: TGTGCCAGCAGTGACATTGCGGGAGGTAACAATGAGCAGTTCTTC.

This clonotype has at least ten counts. The chain carries TRBV4-1 and TRBJ2-7, with D possibly being TRBD2 (6 bases). Per germline, CDR1 MGHRA and CDR2 YSYEKL. The CDR3 spans 15 residues. The V and J ends lost 1 base and 6 bases respectively, with 16 bases between them. This chain's CDR3 is CASSQGGWQGGEQYF. The CDR3, as DNA: TGCGCCAGCAGCCAAGGCGGTTGGCAGGGAGGCGAGCAGTACTTC.

This chain connects TRBV6-1 to TRBJ2-2; 11 bases map to TRBD2. The germline V gene has CDR1 MNHNS and CDR2 SASEGT. CDR3 length equals 17 residues. V lost 4 bases to trimming and J lost 0 bases; unmatched junction nucleotides: 4. CDR3 coding DNA: TGTGCCAGCAGTGGCCTAGCGGGGGGCGCGAACACCGGGGAGCTGTTTTTT. Translated, it gives CASSGLAGGANTGELFF.

The chain joins TRBV12-5 to TRBJ1-2; TRBD1 aligns across 9 bases. With 4 bases clipped from V and 4 bases from J, the junction kept 7 bases outside the gene matches. Germline V CDR1 and CDR2: LGHNT, FRNRAP. This CDR3 has 15 residues. CDR3 DNA sequence: TGTGCTAGTGGTTCCACCCCGGACAGGGGCTATGGCTACACCTTC. This codes for CASGSTPDRGYGYTF.

In this sample, this clonotype turned up a few times. The chain is built from TRBV7-9 and TRBJ1-1, with D possibly being TRBD1 (6 bases). The CDR3 sequence is 12 residues long. V was pared by 8 bases and J by 7 bases, with 14 bases between. The germline CDR1 and CDR2 sequences are SEHNR and FQNEAQ (reference sequence). As DNA, the CDR3 is TGTGCCAGCGGAAGGGGGGCTTTTGAAGCTTTCTTT. It is translated as CASGRGAFEAFF. The variable domain in full, with the rest retrieved from reference TRBV7-9 and TRBJ1-1, is DTGVSQNPRHKITKRGQNVTFRCDPISEHNRLYWYRQTLGQGPEFLTYFQNEAQLEKSRLLSDRFSAERPKGSFSTLEIQRTEQGDSAMYLCASGRGAFEAFFGQGTRLTVV.

This clonotype has ten or more counts. V and J are TRBV9 and TRBJ2-1, with D maybe TRBD2 (5 bases). The CDR3 spans 16 residues. The ends were cut back, 3 bases at V and 0 bases at J, with 13 bases in the middle. Per the germline V gene, CDR1 is SGDLS and CDR2 is YYNGEE. CDR3 loop: CASSALIRGSYNEQFF. The CDR3 coding sequence is TGTGCCAGCAGCGCCTTAATTCGGGGCTCCTACAATGAGCAGTTCTTC.

This clonotype was seen a handful of times. The rearrangement links TRBV24-1 to TRBJ1-1; tentatively, D is TRBD1 (5 bases). With 9 bases removed from V and 2 bases from J, the gap between germline ends came to 15 bases. This CDR3 comprises 14 residues. Germline CDR1 KGHDR, CDR2 SFDVKD. The CDR3 region has the DNA TGTGCCACCCGTGGTGGGGGAATTAACACTGAAGCTTTCTTT. Encoded protein: CATRGGGINTEAFF.